The 10 T cell receptor beta chains below all came from one sample that was sequenced in a study of blood T cell repertoires in COVID-19. Profiling relied on immunoSEQ multiplex PCR, and the TCRdb table lists in-frame clones only, not all of them. The repertoire holds approximately 200,000 clones, more than 75% seen once, with roughly 2% in the top ten. The sample comprised peripheral blood. Every receptor here comes from a man aged 40-50 years with active or convalescent COVID-19.

The gene calls are TRBV6-5 and TRBJ2-3; 8 bases are a match to TRBD2. With 5 bases clipped from V and 6 bases from J, the junction kept 7 bases outside the gene matches. This CDR3 has 14 residues. Germline V gene data show CDR1 as MNHEY and CDR2 as SVGAGI. This chain's CDR3 is CASSRPGGQDTQYF. CDR3 coding DNA: TGTGCCAGCAGTAGACCGGGGGGGCAGGATACGCAGTATTTT.

The rearrangement uses TRBV28 and TRBJ1-1; 8 nucleotides agree with TRBD1. Trimming at V came to 6 bases and at J to 5 bases, leaving 11 bases not matched to a gene. The V gene's germline CDR1 is MDHEN and CDR2 SYDVKM. The CDR3 is made up of 15 amino acids. The chain's CDR3 is CASRGGTGGGTEAFF. As DNA, the CDR3 is TGTGCCAGCAGGGGAGGCACAGGGGGGGGGACTGAAGCTTTCTTT. The full variable domain, its missing parts supplied by reference TRBV28 and TRBJ1-1, is DVKVTQSSRYLVKRTGEKVFLECVQDMDHENMFWYRQDPGLGLRLIYFSYDVKMKEKGDIPEGYSVSREKKERFSLILESASTNQTSMYLCASRGGTGGGTEAFFGQGTRLTVV.

The rearrangement joins TRBV29-1 to TRBJ2-4; D not certain. Germline CDR1 SQVTM, CDR2 ANQGSEA. Trimming stripped 7 bases from V and 8 bases from J, with 15 bases between. The CDR3 contains 12 residues. CDR3 DNA: TGCAGCGCCATGTATGGAGTGGACATTCAGTACTTC. Translation gives CSAMYGVDIQYF.

The chain employs TRBV28 and TRBJ1-5; 9 nucleotides line up with TRBD1. With 7 bases clipped from V and 3 bases from J, the junction kept 7 bases outside the gene matches. This CDR3 is 15 amino acids long. CDR1 is MDHEN and CDR2 is SYDVKM in the germline V gene. The CDR3 loop is CASTTGQGYNQPQHF. The DNA for the CDR3 is TGTGCCAGCACAACGGGACAGGGATACAATCAGCCCCAGCATTTT.

The CDR3 DNA reads TGTGCCAGCAGTGGTACAGGGCAAGGGGAACGCTACACCTTC. This sequence encodes CASSGTGQGERYTF. The gene calls are TRBV2 and TRBJ1-2, with D possibly being TRBD1 (6 bases). The CDR3 contains 14 residues. Germline-derived CDR1 and CDR2 are SNHLY and FYNNEI. V was clipped by 4 bases and J by 9 bases, with 18 bases between them.

CDR3 bases: TGTGCCAGCAGCCCAAATTATCTCGGGACAGACTCCTACGAGCAGTACTTC. This encodes CASSPNYLGTDSYEQYF. The V gene is TRBV28, the J gene TRBJ2-7; TRBD1 aligns across 7 bases. This CDR3 spans 17 amino acids. Germline loops: CDR1 MDHEN, CDR2 SYDVKM. J gave up 0 bases and V 6 bases, and 14 bases lay outside the gene matches. The entire variable domain, with the rest obtained from reference TRBV28 and TRBJ2-7, is as follows: DVKVTQSSRYLVKRTGEKVFLECVQDMDHENMFWYRQDPGLGLRLIYFSYDVKMKEKGDIPEGYSVSREKKERFSLILESASTNQTSMYLCASSPNYLGTDSYEQYFGPGTRLTVT.

This chain connects TRBV30 to TRBJ1-6, with D hard to call. Trimming took 0 bases from V and 7 from J, leaving 7 bases between them. CDR3 length: 13 amino acids. Germline V CDR1 and CDR2: GTSNPN, SVGIG (reference sequence). The CDR3: CAWSVAVNSPLHF. CDR3 sequence (DNA): TGTGCCTGGAGTGTTGCAGTCAATTCACCCCTCCACTTT.

As concerns this clone: The junction departs from germline at one end; a sequencing error may be responsible. The chain uses TRBV5-1 and TRBJ1-1; possible D gene TRBD1, 6 bases. The germline gives CDR1 SGHRS, CDR2 YFSETQ. The CDR3 runs to 15 residues. CDR3 in amino acids: CASSSNAGVNTEAFF. The CDR3 coding sequence is TGCGCCAGCAGCTCGAATGCAGGGGTGAATACTGAAGCTTTCTTT.

This clone has only one observation. The chain recombines TRBV5-1 with TRBJ2-5; TRBD1 matches at 9 bases. There are 14 residues in the CDR3. Germline CDR1 SGHRS, CDR2 YFSETQ. The V segment lost 2 bases and the J segment 5 bases; nucleotides outside the gene matches: 4. CDR3 nucleotides: TGCGCCAGCAGCTTCGGGGGGACAGGGGAGACCCAGTACTTC. As protein: CASSFGGTGETQYF.

This clone was observed a few times. V gene TRBV2 combines with J gene TRBJ1-1; D unclear. V dropped 7 bases and J dropped 4 bases, with 10 bases sitting between them. The CDR3 consists of 12 residues. The V gene's germline CDR1 is SNHLY and CDR2 FYNNEI. CDR3 in amino acids: CASNPSGTEAFF. The CDR3 DNA reads TGTGCCAGCAATCCCTCGGGCACTGAAGCTTTCTTT.